A selection of T cell receptor beta chains follows, all from one sample in a study of cytomegalovirus exposure and HLA in healthy donors. Clones were sequenced by immunoSEQ multiplex PCR, and TCRdb holds only the in-frame ones, with some missing. The repertoire consists of 95,000 to 110,000 clones, with about 74% occurring once and the leading ten covering approximately 14%. The source material was PBMCs. The receptors stem from a woman in her thirties or forties in good health and CMV-seropositive. Both conserved end residues are part of each CDR3. The order of the fields is clone size, D gene, V gene, J gene, CDR3 DNA, CDR3 protein. The D gene is left open where the match is weak. Rows give clone size only sometimes, using once, few, many, or a class for an expanded clone.

>-|TRBD2|TRBV5-1|TRBJ2-3
TGCGCCAGCAGCGCGGGACTAACGACAGATACGCAGTATTTT
CASSAGLTTDTQYF
>many|-|TRBV19|TRBJ2-6
TGTGCCAGTAGTAAAGAATTGGGTCGAGGACAGCCGATCTCTGGGGCCAACGTCCTGACTTTC
CASSKELGRGQPISGANVLTF
>-|-|TRBV7-2|TRBJ1-4
TGTGCCAGCAGTTCAGGGGTTACAACTAATGAAAAACTGTTTTTT
CASSSGVTTNEKLFF
>-|-|TRBV9|TRBJ2-5
TGTGCCAGCAGCGTAGCCCCTGTAGAGACCCAGTACTTC
CASSVAPVETQYF
>-|-|TRBV7-9|TRBJ2-5
TGTGCCAGCAGCCCCGCGGCTTCACAAGAGACCCAGTACTTC
CASSPAASQETQYF
>-|TRBD2|TRBV2|TRBJ2-3
TGTGCCAGCAGTGTCGGACTAGCGGGGGCCACAGATACGCAGTATTTT
CASSVGLAGATDTQYF
>once|TRBD1|TRBV7-9|TRBJ1-2
TGTGCCAGCAGCTTACCCACCGCGACAGGGGAAGGCTACACCTTC
CASSLPTATGEGYTF
>-|-|TRBV11-2|TRBJ2-3
TGTGCCAGCAGCTTAGTACGTGACGGGGATACGCAGTATTTT
CASSLVRDGDTQYF
>-|TRBD2|TRBV5-1|TRBJ2-7
TGCGCCAGCAGCAAAGGACTAGCGGGGGCGAACGCATGGGGCGAGCAGTACTTC
CASSKGLAGANAWGEQYF
>-|-|TRBV7-2|TRBJ1-2
TGTGCCAGCAGCTTAGACTCAACTAACTATGGCTACACCTTC
CASSLDSTNYGYTF
>-|TRBD2|TRBV5-4|TRBJ2-3
TGTGCCAGCAGCTTGGGCGGGGGGTCAGATACGCAGTATTTT
CASSLGGGSDTQYF
>-|TRBD1|TRBV7-2|TRBJ1-5
TGTGCCAGCAGCGGACGACAGGGGCGCAATCAGCCCCAGCATTTT
CASSGRQGRNQPQHF
>-|TRBD1|TRBV15|TRBJ2-7
TGTGCCACCAGCAGAGATAGGGGGCCTACCCTTTACGAGCAGTACTTC
CATSRDRGPTLYEQYF
>-|TRBD1|TRBV6-5|TRBJ1-5
TGTGCCAGCAGGAGACAGGGGGACCAGCCCCAGCATTTT
CASRRQGDQPQHF
>once|-|TRBV30|TRBJ1-1
TGTGCCTGGAGTTTGAACGAGGGCACTGAAGCTTTCTTT
CAWSLNEGTEAFF
>-|-|TRBV6-5|TRBJ2-5
TGTGCCAGCAGTTACTCGAGTGGAGCTGGGGAGACCCAGTACTTC
CASSYSSGAGETQYF